The entry that follows covers one TCR beta chain sequence. Antigen unknown. CDR3 length: 12 amino acids. Germline loops: CDR1 MNHNS, CDR2 SASEGT. With 8 bases removed from V and 10 bases from J, the gap between germline ends came to 17 bases. The sample is drawn from a study of cytotoxic CD8 clonotypes in ibrutinib-treated CLL. Findings and limits, study-wide: Age-matched healthy donor levels were exceeded by baseline clonality, which tracked circulating CD8+ T-cell counts.

Target depth was 1 in 200,000 to 1 in 1 million T cells, about 10x per clonotype. Clones were read by immunoSEQ multiplex PCR, and TCRdb kept only the in-frame ones, dropping some. The table shows 110,000 to 150,000 clones, with 91% occurring only once. The V gene is TRBV6-1, the J gene TRBJ1-1; D is ambiguous. This sample comprised PBMCs, obtained after 12 months of ibrutinib treatment. The receptor's source is a human donor with chronic lymphocytic leukemia. The CDR3 sequence: CASEGQEVAAFF. In DNA, the CDR3 is TGTGCCAGCGAGGGCCAGGAGGTTGCAGCTTTCTTT.